Included here is one T cell receptor beta chain sequence, with context. Its antigen remains unidentified. The entry originates in a study of PD-1 blockade in classical Hodgkin lymphoma. Assay used: immunoSEQ multiplex PCR; TCRdb lists only in-frame clones, some missing. The data show 89,000 or so clones, with roughly 91% seen just once and approximately 2.4% held by the top ten. Study-level findings and limits: Underlying causes for the observed repertoire differences were not defined, possibly disease activity or prior therapy. Exclusion covered patients beginning nivolumab under 1 year post-ASCT. Newly diagnosed and completely responding patients shared comparable baseline diversity.

The CDR3 contains 16 residues. The V gene's germline CDR1 is MGHDK and CDR2 SYGVNS. Trimming pared 1 base from V and 6 bases from J, leaving 15 bases between. Patients all relapsed after autologous stem cell transplantation, and there was variation in brentuximab vedotin exposure. Best responses included complete response and partial response; otherwise, the best response was progressive disease. This sample comprised peripheral blood mononuclear cells (PBMCs), obtained before the second cycle of nivolumab. The TCR originated in a human donor with classical Hodgkin lymphoma. The chain joins TRBV25-1 to TRBJ2-2; weak D call: TRBD1 (6 bases). The CDR3 loop reads CASSESGTRGPGELFF. The DNA of the CDR3 is TGTGCCAGCAGTGAATCCGGGACAAGGGGTCCCGGGGAGCTGTTTTTT.